This TCR beta chain was sequenced for a study of beta chain features in type 1 diabetes (dated by TCRdb to the late 2010s). About the full investigation: No differences in mean age, gender distribution, total cell number or subset yield were found between patients and healthy donors. Regulatory and stem cell-like memory subsets were obtained from only 8 patients and roughly 8 healthy donors, while naive and central memory subsets were obtained from all 30 or so donors. The study compared TCRB repertoires of sorted circulating CD4+ T cell subsets between recently diagnosed type 1 diabetes patients and matched healthy donors. A total of some 100,000,000 sorted cells were examined across all samples, and a strong correlation was observed between cell number per subset and RNA yield. Overall study results and their limits: PCR might favor shorter templates, but patient and control samples were amplified and corrected together, so any skew would affect both groups equally. Only small numbers of individuals were included in the HLA sub-analyses, which left unresolved whether HLA type had any influence on TCRB rearrangement. Naive, central memory and regulatory TCRB repertoires appeared more similar among patients than among healthy donors. Patients with type 1 diabetes made fewer insertions and deleted more nucleotides at VDJ recombination sites, implying thymic rearrangement abnormalities. In all four CD4+ subsets, TCRB CDR3 length was moderately but significantly shorter in type 1 diabetes patients. Because cDNA was sequenced instead of genomic DNA, highly expressing activated cells could be over-represented, though the groups showed no difference in activation or CD3 levels.

Its CDR3 holds 16 amino acids, cysteine through phenylalanine. Only the CDR3 region is kept as DNA, spanning 48 bases read in frame from base 1. The germline V gene gives CDR1 as LGHNA and CDR2 as YSLEER. Trimming at the junction amounts to 0 bases on V and 9 bases on J, and the germline ends lie 15 bases apart. All of the isolated RNA was reverse transcribed with the High Capacity cDNA Reverse Transcription Kit, so expressed TCRB transcripts were sequenced. Naive, central memory and regulatory T cell samples underwent deep immunoSEQ sequencing, averaging roughly 3.3 million total reads per sample. Sorted cells were lysed in RLT buffer, and RNA was extracted using DNase-treated RNeasy Micro or Mini kits according to cell number. To prevent cross-contamination, every cell subset was processed on its own, while patient and healthy donor samples were processed together. Using the immunoSEQ multiplex PCR, TCRB sequences were amplified from cDNA into 87-bp fragments spanning the CDR3 region. Sequencing of the amplicons was performed on the Illumina HiSeq platform. In the original analysis: PCR bias was computationally corrected using synthetic template baselines, reads within Hamming distance 2 were collapsed, and singletons that could not be merged were discarded. Reads were aligned to IMGT to assign V, D and J genes, CDR3 length, and insertions or deletions at six rearrangement sites. Within each subset, clonotype counts were normalized to the number of sorted cells before true diversity and Gini coefficients were calculated with the tcR R package. Repertoire sharing was quantified using the overlap coefficient calculated on TCRB nucleotide sequences. Out-of-frame TCRB sequences from naive cells were analyzed to stand in for the pre-selection repertoire. The table comes from immuneACCESS by way of TCRdb, which keeps in-frame sequences with V and J called. Part of the clones is missing from these tables; in studies checked, under half for an unresolved V gene and the rest for unknown reasons. V and J calls and clone size follow that table, whereas D and trimming were derived from the DNA. For this sample there are 150,000 to 200,000 clones; roughly 60% appear just once. Of the sample, about 0.089% falls within the top ten clones.

Concerning this clone itself: No antigen is known for it. Base qualities are not recorded, but no much larger clone differs from it by a single base.

A single peripheral blood draw of about 116 mL on average was collected from each donor into heparinised tubes. Using a panel that included CD45RO, CCR7, CD25, CD127, CD95 and CD27, naive, central memory, regulatory and stem cell-like memory CD4+ T cells were sorted on a BD FACSAria II. Every sorted population had a purity above 95%. PBMCs were isolated immediately by Lymphoprep density gradient centrifugation and stained directly without culture. To minimize batch effects, samples were stained and sorted in pairs, one healthy donor with one patient per experiment. Sequencing input: naive CD4+ T cells from blood. The cell subset or site label of this sample denotes: true naive CD4+ T cells. The chain was built from TRBV4-3 and TRBJ1-6; D gene: possibly TRBD1, on 5 matching bases. This TCR came from a man younger than 40 with type 1 diabetes. The nucleotide sequence reads TGCGCCAGCAGCCAAGATTTGAAGGGGCTAGGTTCACCCCTCCACTTT. Translated, this is CASSQDLKGLGSPLHF.